This TCR beta chain was found in a study of blood T cell repertoires in COVID-19. Study-wide background: Collection of acute and convalescent COVID-19 samples took place in the United States, Italy and Spain. T cells, B-cell-depleted T cells, or PBMCs supplied cDNA or gDNA.

Original handling: Researchers report that nucleated cell counts were estimated from reference gene primer amplification. Using immunoSEQ multiplex PCR, the repertoire was profiled, and TCRdb retains in-frame clones only, with some absent. The D gene and trimming were derived from the DNA, and the V and J assignments and clone size from that table. The sample holds approximately 74,000 clones, roughly nine tenths seen once. V was pared by 5 bases and J by 7 bases, with 10 bases of the junction left unmatched. The CDR3 runs 14 residues. Germline-derived CDR1 and CDR2 are MDHEN and SYDVKM. This TCR was recovered from a woman aged 60-75 years with acute or convalescent COVID-19. The source material was peripheral blood. The chain is built from TRBV28 and TRBJ1-2; TRBD1 aligns across 7 bases. The CDR3 region is CASSLGTGAAGYTF. The CDR3 DNA reads as TGTGCCAGCAGTCTGGGCACAGGGGCTGCTGGCTACACCTTC.